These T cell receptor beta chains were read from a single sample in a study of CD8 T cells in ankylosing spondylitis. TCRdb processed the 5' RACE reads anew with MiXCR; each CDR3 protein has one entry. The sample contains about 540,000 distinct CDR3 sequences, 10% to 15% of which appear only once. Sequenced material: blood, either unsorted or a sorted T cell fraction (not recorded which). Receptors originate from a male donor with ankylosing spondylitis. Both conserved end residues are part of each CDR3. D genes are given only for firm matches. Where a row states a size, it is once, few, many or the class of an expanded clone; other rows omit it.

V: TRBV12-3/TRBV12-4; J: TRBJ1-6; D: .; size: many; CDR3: CASSGLYNSPLHF; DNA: TGTGCCAGCAGTGGACTTTATAATTCACCCCTCCACTTT
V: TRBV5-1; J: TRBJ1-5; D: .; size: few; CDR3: CASSFIKPQHF; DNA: TGCGCCAGCAGCTTTATCAAGCCCCAGCATTTT
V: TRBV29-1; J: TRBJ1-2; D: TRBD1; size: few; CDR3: CSAPGGGGYTF; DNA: TGCAGCGCCCCAGGGGGTGGTGGCTACACCTTC
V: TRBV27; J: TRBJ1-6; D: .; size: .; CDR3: CASSLITGNNSPLHF; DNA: TGTGCCAGCAGTCTGATTACAGGGAACAATTCACCCCTCCACTTT
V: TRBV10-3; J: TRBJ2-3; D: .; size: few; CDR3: CAISESGKRLERRTDTQYF; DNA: TGTGCCATCAGTGAGTCGGGGAAGAGACTAGAGAGGAGAACAGATACGCAGTATTTT
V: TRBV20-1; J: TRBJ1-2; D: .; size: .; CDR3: CSASPGTPHTTNYGYTF; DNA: TGCAGTGCTAGTCCCGGGACTCCCCATACGACTAACTATGGCTACACCTTC
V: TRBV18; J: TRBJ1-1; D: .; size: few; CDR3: CASSPTGSGTEAFF; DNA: TGTGCCAGCTCACCCACAGGGTCAGGCACTGAAGCTTTCTTT
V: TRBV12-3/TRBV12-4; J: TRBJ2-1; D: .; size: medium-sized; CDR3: CASSWGHEQFF; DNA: TGTGCCAGCAGTTGGGGGCATGAGCAGTTCTTC
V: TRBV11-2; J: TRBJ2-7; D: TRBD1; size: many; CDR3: CASSQRRQGQGSEQYF; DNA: TGTGCCAGCAGCCAGCGCCGACAGGGACAGGGAAGCGAGCAGTACTTC
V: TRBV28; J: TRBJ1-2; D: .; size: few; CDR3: CASGGGNYGYTF; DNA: TGTGCCAGCGGGGGAGGTAACTATGGCTACACCTTC
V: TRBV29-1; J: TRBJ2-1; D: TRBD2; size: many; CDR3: CSVDPSGGGEQFF; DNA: TGCAGCGTTGATCCTAGCGGGGGGGGTGAGCAGTTCTTC
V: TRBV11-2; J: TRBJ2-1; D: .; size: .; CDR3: CASSLVGTPHPNEQFF; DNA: TGTGCCAGCAGCTTAGTGGGTACTCCGCACCCAAATGAGCAGTTCTTC